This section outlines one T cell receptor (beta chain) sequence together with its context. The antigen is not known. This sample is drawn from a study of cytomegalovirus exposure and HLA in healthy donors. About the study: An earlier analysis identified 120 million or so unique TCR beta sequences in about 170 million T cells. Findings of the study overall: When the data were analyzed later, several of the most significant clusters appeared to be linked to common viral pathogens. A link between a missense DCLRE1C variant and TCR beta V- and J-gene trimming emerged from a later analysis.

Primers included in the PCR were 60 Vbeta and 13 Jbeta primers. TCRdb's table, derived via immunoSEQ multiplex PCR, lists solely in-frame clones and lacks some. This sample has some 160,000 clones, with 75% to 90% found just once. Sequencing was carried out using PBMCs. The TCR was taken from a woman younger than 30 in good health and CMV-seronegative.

The CDR3, as DNA: TGTGCCAGCAGCGTAGTAGCGGGAGGTCTCCACGAGCAGTACTTC. Its protein product is CASSVVAGGLHEQYF. This chain connects TRBV9 to TRBJ2-7; 10 bases are shared with TRBD2. Germline-derived CDR1 and CDR2 are SGDLS and YYNGEE. With V trimmed by 0 bases and J by 5 bases, 5 bases remained unmatched. The CDR3 length is 15 residues.